The present entry profiles one TCR beta chain with its context. The data were produced by immunoSEQ multiplex PCR, yet TCRdb's version contains in-frame clones alone and is incomplete. Altogether over 95,000 clones are present, 91% being singletons, with the ten largest covering around 0.3%. The record originates from a study of OX40 agonist ivuxolimab in advanced cancers. This CDR3 comprises 15 residues. V lost 4 bases to trimming and J lost 2 bases, with 12 bases between them. Germline CDR1 is MGHRA and CDR2 is YSYEKL. J is TRBJ1-5 and V is TRBV4-1; D remains unclear. The input for sequencing was CD4+ or CD8+ T cells sorted from blood, taken in a trial of the OX40 agonist ivuxolimab. This sequence was found in an adult with an advanced solid tumor such as melanoma, head and neck, liver or kidney cancer. The chain's CDR3 is CASSRTTEGNQPQHF. CDR3 nucleotides: TGCGCCAGCAGCCGCACCACAGAGGGCAATCAGCCCCAGCATTTT.